The TCR beta chain under discussion was sequenced for a study of T-cell memory formation after mild COVID-19. TCRdb passed the 5' RACE reads through MiXCR, listing each CDR3 protein once. The data show roughly 58,000 distinct CDR3 sequences, more than 8% seen once. This clonotype was detected only a few times. Germline V gene sequence: CDR1 SGHDT, CDR2 YYEEEE. Between the trimmed V and J ends, which lost 4 bases and 13 bases, there was a span of 15 bases. This CDR3 spans 12 amino acids. The sequence was obtained from a man between 18 and 29 years old who had mild COVID-19 (a few samples of this study predate the infection). Cell type and time point are not known. The genes are TRBV5-6 and TRBJ2-1; either TRBD1 or TRBD2 may supply D (5 bases each). Sequencing was performed on PBMCs or a T cell subset sorted from them (not recorded which). The CDR3 DNA follows: TGTGCCAGCAGCCGGCCCGAGGGGCTACAGTTCTTC. This gives the protein CASSRPEGLQFF. The full variable domain, with the rest looked up from reference TRBV5-6 and TRBJ2-1, is DAGVTQSPTHLIKTRGQQVTLRCSPKSGHDTVSWYQQALGQGPQFIFQYYEEEERQRGNFPDRFSGHQFPNYSSELNVNALLLGDSALYLCASSRPEGLQFFGPGTRLTVL.